This T cell receptor (beta chain) was captured by sequencing in a study of blood T cells in healthy people across ages. Study findings and constraints: Investigators viewed diversity estimates from one million T cells as underestimates, the study reported. Possibly confounding the expanded clonotype changes was the fact that donor CMV status was unknown. Older age went with lower TCR beta diversity per million T cells, in a roughly linear way.

V was clipped by 4 bases and J by 4 bases; unmatched bases: 4. CDR3 length: 15 residues. The use of a sample-barcoded 5' primer and a J-beta primer mix characterized a second PCR of about 7 to 12 cycles. MiXCR, run by TCRdb on the 5' RACE reads, gives a single entry per CDR3 protein. The table has 760,000 or so distinct CDR3 sequences, roughly 25% seen once. As to this clonotype: Its target is not known.

This sample also appeared in a second study, on T cells of mothers and their children. That source notes: Every mother supplied over 9.5 million TCR beta CDR3 reads and every child approximately 2.8 million.

The sequenced sample consisted of blood. This rearrangement joins TRBV12-3 or TRBV12-4 to TRBJ2-3; TRBD1 aligns across 11 bases. This clonotype was sampled from a boy aged 5-17 years in good health. CDR3 DNA: TGTGCCAGCAGTTCGGACAGGGGGCGCGCAGATACGCAGTATTTT. It encodes CASSSDRGRADTQYF.